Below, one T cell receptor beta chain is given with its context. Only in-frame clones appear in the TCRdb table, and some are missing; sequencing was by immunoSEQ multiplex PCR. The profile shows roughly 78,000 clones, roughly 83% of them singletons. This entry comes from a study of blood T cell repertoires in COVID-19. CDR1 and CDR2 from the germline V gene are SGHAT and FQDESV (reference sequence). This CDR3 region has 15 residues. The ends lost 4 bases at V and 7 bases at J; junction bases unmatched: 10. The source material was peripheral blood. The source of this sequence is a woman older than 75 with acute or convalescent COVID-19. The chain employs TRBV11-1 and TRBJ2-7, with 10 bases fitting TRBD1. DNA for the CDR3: TGTGCCAGCAGCTCCGCGGGACAGGGGATGGGGGAGCAGTACTTC. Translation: CASSSAGQGMGEQYF. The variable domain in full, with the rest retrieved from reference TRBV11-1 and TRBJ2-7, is EAEVAQSPRYKITEKSQAVAFWCDPISGHATLYWYRQILGQGPELLVQFQDESVVDDSQLPKDRFSAERLKGVDSTLKIQPAELGDSAMYLCASSSAGQGMGEQYFGPGTRLTVT.